This entry concerns a single T cell receptor (beta chain). What it binds is unknown. The data were obtained in a study of cytomegalovirus exposure and HLA in healthy donors. Findings and limits, study-wide: Presence/absence analyses took donor sequencing depth as roughly uniform. Reports described diagnosis of cytomegalovirus status by the classifier as highly specific and sensitive. In a later analysis, HLA-associated beta chains showed higher expansion and lower generation probabilities than comparable chains.

V dropped 5 bases and J dropped 2 bases, with 14 bases sitting between them. CDR3 length: 15 residues. The germline V gene encodes CDR1 WNHNN and CDR2 SYGVQD (reference sequence). The PCR used 60 Vbeta and 13 Jbeta primers. Produced via immunoSEQ multiplex PCR; TCRdb's table is partial and in-frame only. The table includes some 200,000 clones, approximately 90% detected once. This sequence was found in a woman aged 18-29 years in good health and CMV-seronegative. The gene calls are TRBV10-1 and TRBJ2-3; TRBD2 is a possible D gene (5 bases). The sequencing sample was made of PBMCs. The CDR3 reads CASSLGLQTTDTQYF. The CDR3 DNA is TGCGCCAGCAGTCTTGGACTCCAGACCACAGATACGCAGTATTTT.